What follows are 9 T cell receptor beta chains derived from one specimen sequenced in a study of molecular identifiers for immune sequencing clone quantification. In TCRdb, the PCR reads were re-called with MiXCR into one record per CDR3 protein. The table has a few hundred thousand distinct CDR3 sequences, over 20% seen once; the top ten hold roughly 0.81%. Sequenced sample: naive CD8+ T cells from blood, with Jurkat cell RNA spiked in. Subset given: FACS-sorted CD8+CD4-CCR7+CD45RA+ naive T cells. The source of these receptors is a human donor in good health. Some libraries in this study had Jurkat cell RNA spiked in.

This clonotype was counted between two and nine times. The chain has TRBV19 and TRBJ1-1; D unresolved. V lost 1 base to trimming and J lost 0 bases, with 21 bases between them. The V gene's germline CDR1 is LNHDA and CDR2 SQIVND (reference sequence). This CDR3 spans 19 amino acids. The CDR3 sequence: CASSIGPSVGGPMNTEAFF. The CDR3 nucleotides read TGTGCCAGTAGTATAGGCCCCTCCGTAGGAGGGCCGATGAACACTGAAGCTTTCTTT.

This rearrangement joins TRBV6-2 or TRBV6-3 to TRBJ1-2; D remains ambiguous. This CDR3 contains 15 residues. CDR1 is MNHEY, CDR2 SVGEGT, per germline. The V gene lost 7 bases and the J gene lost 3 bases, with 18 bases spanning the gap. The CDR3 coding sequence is TGTGCCAGCAAGGGAGGACGGGCACTCGACTATGGCTACACCTTC. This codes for CASKGGRALDYGYTF.

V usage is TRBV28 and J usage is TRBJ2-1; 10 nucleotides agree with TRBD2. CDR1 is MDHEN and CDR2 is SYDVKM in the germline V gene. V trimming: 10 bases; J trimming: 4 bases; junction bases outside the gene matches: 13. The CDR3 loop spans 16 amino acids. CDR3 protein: CAIKLEAGGPYNEQFF. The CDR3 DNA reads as TGTGCCATCAAACTGGAAGCGGGAGGGCCGTACAATGAGCAGTTCTTC.

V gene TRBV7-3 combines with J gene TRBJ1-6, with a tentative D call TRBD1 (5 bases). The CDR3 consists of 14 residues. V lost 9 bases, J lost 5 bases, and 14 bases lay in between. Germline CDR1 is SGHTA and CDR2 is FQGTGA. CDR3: CASGRGYHNSPLHF. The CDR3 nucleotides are TGTGCCAGTGGTCGGGGCTATCATAATTCACCCCTCCACTTT.

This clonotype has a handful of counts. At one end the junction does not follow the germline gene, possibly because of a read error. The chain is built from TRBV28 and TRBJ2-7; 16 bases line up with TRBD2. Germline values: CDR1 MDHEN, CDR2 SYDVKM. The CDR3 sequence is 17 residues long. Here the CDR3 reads CASSSGTSGRALGEQYF. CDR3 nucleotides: TGCGCCAGCAGTTCCGGGACTAGCGGGAGGGCCTTAGGAGAGCAGTACTTC.

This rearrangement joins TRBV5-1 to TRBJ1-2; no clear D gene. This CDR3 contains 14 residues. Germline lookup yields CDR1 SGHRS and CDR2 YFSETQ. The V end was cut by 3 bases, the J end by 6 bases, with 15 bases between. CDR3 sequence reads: CASSSMTLFDGYTF. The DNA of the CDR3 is TGCGCCAGCAGCTCTATGACACTGTTTGATGGCTACACCTTC.

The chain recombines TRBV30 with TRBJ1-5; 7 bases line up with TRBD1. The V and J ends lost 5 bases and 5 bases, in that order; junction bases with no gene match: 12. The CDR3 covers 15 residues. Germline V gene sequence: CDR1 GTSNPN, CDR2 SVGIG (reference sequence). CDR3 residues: CAWGFTGALDQPQHF. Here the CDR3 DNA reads TGTGCCTGGGGATTTACAGGGGCCTTGGATCAGCCCCAGCATTTT.

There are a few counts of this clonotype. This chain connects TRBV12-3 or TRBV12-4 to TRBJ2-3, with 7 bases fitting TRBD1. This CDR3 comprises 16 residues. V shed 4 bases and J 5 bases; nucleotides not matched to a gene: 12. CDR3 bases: TGTGCCAGCAGTTCCACCCCCCGGCAGGGGGAAGATACGCAGTATTTT. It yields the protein CASSSTPRQGEDTQYF.

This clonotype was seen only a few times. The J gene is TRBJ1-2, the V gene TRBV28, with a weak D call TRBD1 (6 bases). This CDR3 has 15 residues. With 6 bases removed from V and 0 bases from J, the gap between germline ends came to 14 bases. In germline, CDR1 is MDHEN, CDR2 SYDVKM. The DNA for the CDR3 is TGTGCCAGCAGGAAAACAGGGATCACTAACTATGGCTACACCTTC. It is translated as CASRKTGITNYGYTF.